What follows are 30 T cell receptor beta chains derived from one specimen sequenced in a study of T cell responses to AZD1222 COVID-19 vaccine. The assay was immunoSEQ multiplex PCR, and TCRdb's table has in-frame clones only and misses some. Seen here are about 180,000 clones, roughly nine tenths observed once, and the top ten hold 1.5% to 2%. The sequencing here drew on peripheral blood, taken on day 0 of AZD1222 vaccination. These receptors were obtained from an adult in good health.

In its sample, this clone was seen many times. This sequence joins TRBV5-6 and TRBJ2-2; weak D call: TRBD1 (5 bases). The CDR3 extends over 13 amino acids. V lost 4 bases to trimming and J lost 1 base, with 5 bases between them. Germline CDR1 SGHDT, CDR2 YYEEEE. The CDR3 DNA reads as TGTGCCAGCAGCGGACAGAACACCGGGGAGCTGTTTTTT. Its protein product is CASSGQNTGELFF.

J is TRBJ1-2 and V is TRBV4-2; maybe TRBD1 (5 bases). The CDR3 is made up of 15 amino acids. Germline CDR1 reads LGHNA; CDR2 reads YNFKEQ. V lost 4 bases and J lost 4, with 16 bases in between. The CDR3 bases are TGTGCCAGCAGCCCCAACGAGGGGCCCCTCTATGGCTACACCTTC. This gives the protein CASSPNEGPLYGYTF.

V and J are TRBV30 and TRBJ1-6; D not resolved. The CDR3 length is 16 residues. The germline gives CDR1 GTSNPN, CDR2 SVGIG (reference sequence). The V end lost 0 bases, the J end lost 0 bases, and 9 bases lay between the germline ends. CDR3 residues: CAWSVPLSSYNSPLHF. The CDR3 DNA reads TGTGCCTGGAGTGTACCTTTGAGCTCCTATAATTCACCCCTCCACTTT.

The genes are TRBV7-9 and TRBJ1-2; D is unclear. Germline V gene data show CDR1 as SEHNR and CDR2 as FQNEAQ (reference sequence). The CDR3 has 13 residues. The V end lost 2 bases, the J end lost 1 base, and 5 bases lay between the germline ends. The CDR3 sequence is CASSLTVNYGYTF. The CDR3 coding sequence is TGTGCCAGCAGCTTAACAGTTAACTATGGCTACACCTTC.

As concerns this clone: Other DNA sequences from this sample encode an identical CDR3 as well. The rearrangement uses TRBV28 and TRBJ1-3; TRBD1 matches at 7 bases. This CDR3 region has 14 residues. Germline V gene lookup returns CDR1 MDHEN and CDR2 SYDVKM. With 5 bases clipped from V and 1 base from J, the junction kept 2 bases outside the gene matches. As DNA, the CDR3 is TGTGCCAGCAGTCCAGGGGGATCTGGAAACACCATATATTTT. This sequence encodes CASSPGGSGNTIYF.

The rearrangement uses TRBV28 and TRBJ2-2; possibly TRBD2 for D (5 bases). This CDR3 contains 13 residues. Germline-derived CDR1 and CDR2 are MDHEN and SYDVKM. Deletions cut 7 bases from V and 4 bases from J, with 10 bases between. CDR3 bases: TGTGCCAGCAACCTAGCTTTCACCGGGGAGCTGTTTTTT. Translation: CASNLAFTGELFF.

The rearrangement uses TRBV28 and TRBJ1-1, with a weak D call TRBD1 (6 bases). CDR1 is MDHEN, CDR2 SYDVKM, per germline. Trimming left V 7 bases short and J 6 bases short, with 15 bases between. The CDR3 length is 13 residues. CDR3 loop: CASNSPGVPEAFF. The CDR3 DNA sequence: TGTGCCAGCAACTCCCCAGGGGTCCCTGAAGCTTTCTTT.

The chain has TRBV20-1 and TRBJ1-2, with D possibly being TRBD1 (5 bases). The length of the CDR3 is 14 residues. In germline, CDR1 is DFQATT, CDR2 SNEGSKA (reference sequence). V was clipped by 3 bases and J by 2 bases, with 13 bases between them. CDR3 sequence (DNA): TGCAGTGCTAGTTCGACAGCGGGGAACTATGGCTACACCTTC. This sequence encodes CSASSTAGNYGYTF.

As DNA, the CDR3 is TGCGCCAGCAGCTTGCAACTTAATGAAAAACTGTTTTTT. Protein product: CASSLQLNEKLFF. This chain joins TRBV5-1 and TRBJ1-4, with D uncertain. The CDR3 extends over 13 amino acids. Per the germline V gene, CDR1 is SGHRS and CDR2 is YFSETQ. V lost 1 base and J 4 bases, leaving 5 bases between the germline ends.

The chain combines TRBV28 with TRBJ2-3; 9 nucleotides match TRBD1. This CDR3 region has 15 residues. Germline trimming cut 7 bases from V and 3 bases from J; bases unmatched to any gene: 8. Germline CDR1 is MDHEN and CDR2 is SYDVKM. CDR3 DNA sequence: TGTGCCAGCACTTCTCCGGGACAGGGTACAGATACGCAGTATTTT. Protein product: CASTSPGQGTDTQYF. Full variable domain (rest looked up from reference TRBV28 and TRBJ2-3): DVKVTQSSRYLVKRTGEKVFLECVQDMDHENMFWYRQDPGLGLRLIYFSYDVKMKEKGDIPEGYSVSREKKERFSLILESASTNQTSMYLCASTSPGQGTDTQYFGPGTRLTVL.

The chain combines TRBV10-3 with TRBJ2-7; 10 nucleotides line up with TRBD2. The V and J ends lost 3 bases and 6 bases, in that order; junction bases with no gene match: 5. Germline CDR1 ENHRY, CDR2 SYGVKD. CDR3 length equals 14 residues. The CDR3 loop reads CAISDLAGVSEQYF. Written as DNA, the CDR3 is TGTGCCATCAGTGACCTAGCGGGAGTTAGCGAGCAGTACTTC.

The CDR3: CASSLQGTYNEQFF. The CDR3 DNA reads TGTGCCAGCAGTCTACAGGGGACCTACAATGAGCAGTTCTTC. The V call is TRBV28, the J call TRBJ2-1, with 7 bases fitting TRBD1. V lost 5 bases, J lost 2 bases, and 3 bases stayed unmatched. CDR3 length: 14 residues. Germline assignment: CDR1 MDHEN and CDR2 SYDVKM. The full variable domain, with the rest looked up from reference TRBV28 and TRBJ2-1, is DVKVTQSSRYLVKRTGEKVFLECVQDMDHENMFWYRQDPGLGLRLIYFSYDVKMKEKGDIPEGYSVSREKKERFSLILESASTNQTSMYLCASSLQGTYNEQFFGPGTRLTVL.

V and J are TRBV19 and TRBJ2-3; a possible D gene is TRBD2 (6 bases). Germline CDR1 and CDR2: LNHDA and SQIVND (reference sequence). The CDR3 covers 15 residues. Between the trimmed V and J ends, which lost 3 bases and 2 bases, there was a span of 12 bases. Written as DNA, the CDR3 is TGTGCCAGTAGTATCGCCGGGACTCACACAGATACGCAGTATTTT. It yields the protein CASSIAGTHTDTQYF.

The chain carries TRBV10-3 and TRBJ1-2, with D hard to call. Trimming cost V 4 bases and J 0 bases, with 9 bases left between them. CDR1 is ENHRY and CDR2 is SYGVKD in the germline V gene. The CDR3 has 14 amino acids. The CDR3 DNA reads TGTGCCATCAGTGCGGGCCGGGCTAACTATGGCTACACCTTC. Translation: CAISAGRANYGYTF.

This chain uses TRBV10-3 with TRBJ2-7, with 7 bases lining up with TRBD1. With 6 bases clipped from V and 0 bases from J, the junction kept 5 bases outside the gene matches. Germline V gene lookup returns CDR1 ENHRY and CDR2 SYGVKD. The CDR3 sequence is 14 residues long. The CDR3 sequence is CAIRKTGSSYEQYF. The CDR3 DNA follows: TGTGCCATCAGGAAGACAGGGAGCTCCTACGAGCAGTACTTC.

The table lists this clone with a count of one. The J gene is TRBJ2-2, the V gene TRBV5-4, with D tentatively TRBD1 or TRBD2 (5 bases each). Trimming left V 0 bases short and J 1 base short, with 10 bases between. Germline assignment: CDR1 SGHNT and CDR2 YYREEE (reference sequence). This CDR3 has 16 amino acids. Written as DNA, the CDR3 is TGTGCCAGCAGCTTGGGTCAGGGAGTGAACACCGGGGAGCTGTTTTTT. Translating gives CASSLGQGVNTGELFF.

The chain combines TRBV5-4 with TRBJ2-1; a possible D gene is TRBD2 (5 bases). Trimming took off 5 bases at V and 5 bases at J, with 20 bases between the two ends. Germline V gene sequence: CDR1 SGHNT, CDR2 YYREEE (reference sequence). This CDR3 comprises 16 residues. CDR3 region: CASRDHNAGSHNEQFF. Written as DNA, the CDR3 is TGTGCCAGCAGGGACCATAACGCGGGTTCTCACAATGAGCAGTTCTTC.

The rearrangement uses TRBV4-3 and TRBJ1-6; no reliable D call. Per germline, CDR1 LGHNA and CDR2 YSLEER. The V gene lost 1 base and the J gene lost 5 bases, with 9 bases spanning the gap. The CDR3 totals 15 residues. For the CDR3, the DNA is TGCGCCAGCAGCCAAGCGGGCATGAATAATTCACCCCTCCACTTT. Amino acid sequence: CASSQAGMNNSPLHF.

The table lists this clone with a count of one. The J gene is TRBJ2-2, the V gene TRBV29-1; perhaps TRBD1 as D (6 bases). Trimming stripped 3 bases from V and 6 bases from J, with 14 bases between. Germline CDR1 and CDR2: SQVTM and ANQGSEA. This CDR3 has 14 amino acids. CDR3 amino acids: CSVDYTGRAGELFF. The CDR3 DNA sequence: TGCAGCGTTGATTATACAGGGCGGGCCGGGGAGCTGTTTTTT.

The J gene is TRBJ2-1, the V gene TRBV11-2; weak D call: TRBD2 (5 bases). V gave up 1 base and J gave up 8 bases, with 9 bases separating them. The CDR3 length is 13 residues. The germline gives CDR1 SGHAT, CDR2 FQNNGV. The CDR3 DNA reads TGTGCCAGCAGCTTAGGACCCGGGGATGAGCAGTTCTTC. Residues: CASSLGPGDEQFF. Combining the CDR3 with reference TRBV11-2 and TRBJ2-1 gives the whole variable domain EAGVAQSPRYKIIEKRQSVAFWCNPISGHATLYWYQQILGQGPKLLIQFQNNGVVDDSQLPKDRFSAERLKGVDSTLKIQPAKLEDSAVYLCASSLGPGDEQFFGPGTRLTVL.

This chain uses TRBV4-3 with TRBJ2-7, with D maybe TRBD1 (6 bases). Deletions cut 0 bases from V and 3 bases from J, with 9 bases between. Germline V gives CDR1 LGHNA, CDR2 YSLEER. The CDR3 runs 14 residues. CDR3 residues: CASSQDQGGYEQYF. The DNA for the CDR3 is TGCGCCAGCAGCCAAGATCAAGGGGGCTACGAGCAGTACTTC.

The gene calls are TRBV5-1 and TRBJ1-3, with 7 nucleotides matching TRBD1. CDR1 and CDR2 (germline): SGHRS, YFSETQ. The CDR3 is made up of 16 amino acids. The junction had 8 bases not matched to a gene; V was cut back by 5 bases and J by 0 bases. The CDR3: CASRPQGTSSGNTIYF. Here the CDR3 DNA reads TGCGCCAGCAGGCCACAGGGGACCTCCTCTGGAAACACCATATATTTT.

The rearrangement joins TRBV19 to TRBJ2-7; no firm D call. The CDR3 has 13 amino acids. The V gene lost 5 bases and the J gene lost 0 bases, with 8 bases spanning the gap. Germline lookup yields CDR1 LNHDA and CDR2 SQIVND (reference sequence). CDR3 DNA sequence: TGTGCCAGTAGTCCCTCTGGCTCCTACGAGCAGTACGTC. Translated: CASSPSGSYEQYV.

This CDR3 is CASSLGGKGQETQYF. The CDR3 coding sequence is TGTGCCAGCAGCTTAGGTGGCAAGGGGCAAGAGACCCAGTACTTC. The chain couples TRBV7-3 to TRBJ2-5; maybe TRBD1 (5 bases). Germline values: CDR1 SGHTA, CDR2 FQGTGA. Trimming pared 2 bases from V and 2 bases from J, leaving 12 bases between. This CDR3 has 15 amino acids.

Note on this clone: With a much larger clone just one base away, this may be a read error. The chain carries TRBV10-2 and TRBJ1-1; the D is unclear. Trimming took 5 bases from V and 2 from J, leaving 9 bases between them. Germline CDR1 is WSHSY and CDR2 is SAAADI. The CDR3 sequence is 13 residues long. This CDR3 reads CASSSIANTEAFF. CDR3 DNA: TGCGCCAGCAGTTCTATAGCAAACACTGAAGCTTTCTTT.

The genes are TRBV6-5 and TRBJ2-7; TRBD2 might be the D (6 bases). The CDR3 sequence is 12 residues long. Trimming cost V 6 bases and J 5 bases, with 11 bases left between them. The germline gives CDR1 MNHEY, CDR2 SVGAGI. The DNA of the CDR3 is TGTGCCAGCAGGCCCTCTAGCGACGAGCAGTACTTC. Protein product: CASRPSSDEQYF.

This clone was recorded a few times. V and J are TRBV6-5 and TRBJ2-2; D possibly corresponds to TRBD1 (6 bases). The V end was cut by 2 bases, the J end by 7 bases, with 11 bases between. CDR3 length: 14 residues. Germline V gene data show CDR1 as MNHEY and CDR2 as SVGAGI. CDR3 loop: CASSYEGVSGELFF. CDR3 bases: TGTGCCAGCAGTTACGAGGGGGTCAGCGGGGAGCTGTTTTTT.

The chain employs TRBV11-2 and TRBJ2-7; D may match TRBD1 or TRBD2 (7 bases each). Trimming cost V 5 bases and J 5 bases, with 19 bases left between them. The CDR3 is made up of 15 amino acids. Germline-derived CDR1 and CDR2 are SGHAT and FQNNGV. Here the CDR3 reads CASSRGGAGQNEQYV. CDR3 in DNA: TGTGCCAGCAGCCGGGGAGGGGCGGGACAGAACGAGCAGTACGTC.

This chain joins TRBV28 and TRBJ1-2; 7 bases fit TRBD1. Trimming took 4 bases from V and 7 from J; bases not matched to a gene: 9. The CDR3 contains 14 residues. Germline CDR1 MDHEN, CDR2 SYDVKM. The CDR3: CASSSQGKMPGYTF. In DNA form, the CDR3 reads TGTGCCAGCAGTTCACAGGGGAAGATGCCTGGCTACACCTTC.

The chain uses TRBV6-5 and TRBJ2-7, with 7 positions matching TRBD1. The CDR3 runs 14 residues. V shed 2 bases, J shed 2 bases, and the junction held 3 bases outside the gene matches. The V gene's germline CDR1 is MNHEY and CDR2 SVGAGI. CDR3 sequence (DNA): TGTGCCAGCAGTTACGACAGGGAACCCTACGAGCAGTACTTC. It specifies CASSYDREPYEQYF.